This TCR beta chain comes out of a study of HIV-infected children after antiretroviral therapy interruption. Treatment meaning: PENTA 11 planned treatment interruption arm or continuous ART arm. Participants had taken at least three-drug ART for at least 24 weeks. Trimming removed 7 bases from V and 0 bases from J, with 12 bases in between. CDR3 length: 14 amino acids. At least ten counts were recorded for this clonotype. The TCR library was built from RNA with a 3' RACE protocol and unique molecular identifiers. TCRdb recomputed calls from the 3' RACE reads with MiXCR, one row per CDR3 protein. The sample records about 37,000 distinct CDR3 sequences, over 6% being singletons.

The sample was CD45RA+ CD4+ T cells from PBMCs, pooled from several time points, taken from a donor given antiretroviral therapy, either interrupted or continuous. Subset specified: naive CD4+ CD45RA+ CD45RO- T cells. The chain joins TRBV12-3 or TRBV12-4 to TRBJ1-1; D is possibly TRBD1 (5 bases). This clonotype was sampled from a pool of human donors with HIV. The CDR3 sequence is CASNSGTLNTEAFF. CDR3 bases: TGTGCCAGCAATTCCGGGACGCTGAACACTGAAGCTTTCTTT.